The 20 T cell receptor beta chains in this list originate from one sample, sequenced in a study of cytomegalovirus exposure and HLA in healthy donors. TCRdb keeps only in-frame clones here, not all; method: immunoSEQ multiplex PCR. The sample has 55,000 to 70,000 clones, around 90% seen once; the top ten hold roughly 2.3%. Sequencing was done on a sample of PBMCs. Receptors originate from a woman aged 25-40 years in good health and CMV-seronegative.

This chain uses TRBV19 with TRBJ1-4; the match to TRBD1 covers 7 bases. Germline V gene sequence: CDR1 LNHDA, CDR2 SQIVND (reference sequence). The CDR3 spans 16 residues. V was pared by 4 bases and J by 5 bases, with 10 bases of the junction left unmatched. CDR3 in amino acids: CASSTRQGKMNEKLFF. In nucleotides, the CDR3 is TGTGCCAGTAGTACACGACAGGGAAAGATGAATGAAAAACTGTTTTTT.

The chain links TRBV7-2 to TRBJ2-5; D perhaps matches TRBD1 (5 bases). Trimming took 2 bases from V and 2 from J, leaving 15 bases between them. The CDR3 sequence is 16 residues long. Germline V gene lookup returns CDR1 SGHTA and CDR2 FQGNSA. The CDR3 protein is CASSLIIDQGQETQYF. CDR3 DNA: TGTGCCAGCAGCTTAATTATCGATCAGGGACAAGAGACCCAGTACTTC.

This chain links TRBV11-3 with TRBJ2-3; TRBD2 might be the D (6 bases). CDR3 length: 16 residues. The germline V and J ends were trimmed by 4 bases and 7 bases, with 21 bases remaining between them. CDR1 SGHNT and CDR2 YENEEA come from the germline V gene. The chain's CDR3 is CASSSGDSSGAHTQYF. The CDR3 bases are TGTGCCAGCAGCTCCGGGGACTCATCCGGGGCCCATACGCAGTATTTT.

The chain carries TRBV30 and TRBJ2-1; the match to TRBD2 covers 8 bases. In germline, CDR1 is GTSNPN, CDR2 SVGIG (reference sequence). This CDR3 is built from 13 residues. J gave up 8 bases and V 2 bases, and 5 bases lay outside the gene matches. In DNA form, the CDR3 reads TGTGCCTGGAGTTTGGGACTAGAATATGAGCAGTTCTTC. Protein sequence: CAWSLGLEYEQFF.

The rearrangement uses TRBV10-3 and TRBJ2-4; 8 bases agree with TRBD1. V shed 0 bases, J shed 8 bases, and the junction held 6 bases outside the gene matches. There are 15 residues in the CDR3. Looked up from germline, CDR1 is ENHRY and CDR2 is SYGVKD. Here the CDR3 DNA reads TGTGCCATCAGTGAGTCGACAGGGGTAGATTACATTCAGTACTTC. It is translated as CAISESTGVDYIQYF.

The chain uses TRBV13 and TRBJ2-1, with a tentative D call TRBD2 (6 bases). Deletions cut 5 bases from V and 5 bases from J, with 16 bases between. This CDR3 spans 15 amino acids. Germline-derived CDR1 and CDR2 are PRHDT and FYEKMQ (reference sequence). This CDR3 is CASSPGGRPNNEQFF. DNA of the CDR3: TGTGCCAGCAGCCCCGGAGGGAGGCCCAACAATGAGCAGTTCTTC.

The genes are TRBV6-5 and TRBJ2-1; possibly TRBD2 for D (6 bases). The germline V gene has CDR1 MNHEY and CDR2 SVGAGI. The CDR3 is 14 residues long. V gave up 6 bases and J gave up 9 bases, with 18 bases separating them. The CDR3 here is CASSPHRLGGEQFF. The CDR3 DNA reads TGTGCCAGCAGCCCGCATAGGCTGGGGGGTGAGCAGTTCTTC.

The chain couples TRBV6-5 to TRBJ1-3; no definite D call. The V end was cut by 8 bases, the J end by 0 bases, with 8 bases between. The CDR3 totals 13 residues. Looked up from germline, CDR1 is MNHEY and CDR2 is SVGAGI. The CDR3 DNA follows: TGTGCCAGCCAAACTTCCTCTGGAAACACCATATATTTT. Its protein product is CASQTSSGNTIYF.

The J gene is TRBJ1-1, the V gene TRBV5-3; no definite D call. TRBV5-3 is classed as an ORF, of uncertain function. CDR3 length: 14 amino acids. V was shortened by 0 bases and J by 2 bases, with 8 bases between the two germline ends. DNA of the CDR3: TGTGCCAGAAGCTTGGCCAGGATTAACACTGAAGCTTTCTTT. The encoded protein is CARSLARINTEAFF.

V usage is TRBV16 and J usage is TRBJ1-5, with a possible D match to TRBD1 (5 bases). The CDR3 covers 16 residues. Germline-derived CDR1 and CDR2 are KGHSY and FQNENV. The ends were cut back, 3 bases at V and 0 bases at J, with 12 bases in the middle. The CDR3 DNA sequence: TGTGCCAGCAGCCAGATCGGGACTCTTAGCAATCAGCCCCAGCATTTT. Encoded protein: CASSQIGTLSNQPQHF.

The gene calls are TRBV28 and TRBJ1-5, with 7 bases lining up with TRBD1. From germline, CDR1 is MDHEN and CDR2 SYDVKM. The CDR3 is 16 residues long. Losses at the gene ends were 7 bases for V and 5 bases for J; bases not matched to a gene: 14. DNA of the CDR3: TGTGCCAGCACCCCACCCTTCGGACAGGCCTATCAGCCCCAGCATTTT. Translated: CASTPPFGQAYQPQHF.

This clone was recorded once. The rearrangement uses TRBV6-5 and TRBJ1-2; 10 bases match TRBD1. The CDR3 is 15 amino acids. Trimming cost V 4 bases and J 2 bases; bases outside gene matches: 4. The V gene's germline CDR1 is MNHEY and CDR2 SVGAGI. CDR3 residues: CASSSMTGGNYGYTF. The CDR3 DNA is TGTGCCAGCAGTTCGATGACAGGGGGCAACTATGGCTACACCTTC.

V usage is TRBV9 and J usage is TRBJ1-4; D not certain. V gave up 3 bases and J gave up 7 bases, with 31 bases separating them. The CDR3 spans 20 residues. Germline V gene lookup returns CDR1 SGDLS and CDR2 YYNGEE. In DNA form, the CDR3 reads TGTGCCAGCAGCGCGCCTTTCCGGCGGGAGGCCCATTCATCGTTTGAAAAACTGTTTTTT. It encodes CASSAPFRREAHSSFEKLFF.

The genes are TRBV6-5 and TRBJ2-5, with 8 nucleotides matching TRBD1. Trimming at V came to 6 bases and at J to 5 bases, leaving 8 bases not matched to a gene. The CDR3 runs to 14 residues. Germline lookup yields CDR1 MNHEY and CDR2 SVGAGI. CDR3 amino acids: CASRKGQARETQYF. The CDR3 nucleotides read TGTGCCAGCAGGAAGGGACAGGCGAGGGAGACCCAGTACTTC.

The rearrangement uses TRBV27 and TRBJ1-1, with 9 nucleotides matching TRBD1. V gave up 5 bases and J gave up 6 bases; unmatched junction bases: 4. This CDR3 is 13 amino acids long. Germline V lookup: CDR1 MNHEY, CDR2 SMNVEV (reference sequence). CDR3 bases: TGTGCCAGCAGTACAGACAGGGGGGCTGAAGCTTTCTTT. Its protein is CASSTDRGAEAFF.

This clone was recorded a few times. The CDR3 reads CARRPGGLNQPQHF. DNA for the CDR3: TGTGCCAGAAGGCCAGGGGGCTTAAATCAGCCCCAGCATTTT. The chain has TRBV5-3 and TRBJ1-5; the match to TRBD1 covers 8 bases. TRBV5-3 is flagged as an ORF with uncertain function. The length of the CDR3 is 14 residues. With 5 bases clipped from V and 4 bases from J, the junction kept 5 bases outside the gene matches.

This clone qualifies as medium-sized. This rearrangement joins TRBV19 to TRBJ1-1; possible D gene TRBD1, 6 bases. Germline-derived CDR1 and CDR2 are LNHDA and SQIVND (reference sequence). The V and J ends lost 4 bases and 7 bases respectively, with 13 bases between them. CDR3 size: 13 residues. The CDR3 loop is CASSTGDVGEAFF. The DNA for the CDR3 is TGTGCCAGTAGTACAGGGGATGTCGGTGAAGCTTTCTTT.

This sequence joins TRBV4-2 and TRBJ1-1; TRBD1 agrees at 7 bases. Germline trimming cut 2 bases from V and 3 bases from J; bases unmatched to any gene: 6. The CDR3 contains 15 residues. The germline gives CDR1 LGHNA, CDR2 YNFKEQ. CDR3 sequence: CASSQIQGTHTEAFF. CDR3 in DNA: TGTGCCAGCAGCCAAATACAGGGGACACACACTGAAGCTTTCTTT.

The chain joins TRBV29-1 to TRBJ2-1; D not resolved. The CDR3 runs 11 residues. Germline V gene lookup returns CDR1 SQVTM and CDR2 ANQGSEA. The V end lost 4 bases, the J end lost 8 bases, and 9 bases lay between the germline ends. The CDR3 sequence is CSVARRDEQFF. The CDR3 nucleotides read TGCAGCGTTGCCCGACGGGATGAGCAGTTCTTC.

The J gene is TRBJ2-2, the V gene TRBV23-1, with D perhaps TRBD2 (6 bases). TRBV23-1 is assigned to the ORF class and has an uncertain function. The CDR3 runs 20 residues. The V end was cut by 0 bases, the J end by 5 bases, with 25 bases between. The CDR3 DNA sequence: TGCGCCAGCAGTCAATCTATCCTAAGCGGGTCACTTCCTAGAACCGGGGAGCTGTTTTTT. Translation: CASSQSILSGSLPRTGELFF.